This T cell receptor (beta chain) was found in a study of cytomegalovirus exposure and HLA in healthy donors. As for the study in general: The 120 or so validation repertoires and the approximately 700 first-cohort repertoires shared a platform, a later analysis reported.

Concerning this clone itself: The antigen is unknown.

Points from the study as a whole: In vitro data verified a few CMV-associated chains as specific for CMV antigens. In the 95 to 150 validation repertoires, a later analysis found that first-cohort TCR clusters tended to co-occur. Most TCR sequences were seen very rarely across donors, but some public TCRs occurred in many.

Produced via immunoSEQ multiplex PCR; TCRdb's table is partial and in-frame only. This sample has 150,000 to 170,000 clones; 80% to 90% occur once, and the top ten carry 20% to 25%. The CDR3 consists of 14 residues. J gave up 1 base and V 5 bases, and 2 bases lay outside the gene matches. CDR1 is MNHEY, CDR2 SVGAGI, per germline. The chain has TRBV6-5 and TRBJ1-3; TRBD1 aligns across 7 bases. The origin of this receptor is a man in his late teens or twenties in good health and CMV-seropositive. The sequenced sample consisted of PBMCs. The DNA of the CDR3 is TGTGCCAGCAGTCCGACAGGGTCTGGAAACACCATATATTTT. The encoded protein is CASSPTGSGNTIYF.